This T cell receptor beta chain appears in the sequencing data of a study of regulatory T cells in long-lasting Graves disease (dated by TCRdb to the early 2020s). Regarding the research as a whole: Persistent Graves' disease was defined as antithyroid drug treatment for over 5 years with persistently positive TSH receptor autoantibodies. TCR sequencing covered 13 persistent and 20 or so newly diagnosed Graves' disease patients, around 35 samples in total. Persistent Graves' disease patients were compared with newly diagnosed Graves' disease patients by peripheral blood TCR sequencing and RNA sequencing. On average, persistent Graves' disease patients in the clinical cohort had been on antithyroid drugs for about 10 years. The study was conducted in China and was registered as a clinical trial. General findings and caveats noted by the study authors: Because the primary lesion, thyroid tissue, could not be accessed, the study looked at peripheral blood alone. Persistent disease showed preferential use of TRBV28, TRBJ1-2 and TRBJ2-5, whereas newly diagnosed disease favored TRBV20-1 and TRBJ2-1. More public clonotypes were shared among persistent patients (fewer than 3,000) than among newly diagnosed patients (roughly 1,000). Compared with newly diagnosed patients, persistent Graves' disease patients had lower TCR Shannon entropy and fewer highly expanded clones, which suggests clonal expansion. Sequencing and analysis were restricted to the TCR beta chain. The small sample size was acknowledged by the authors as a limitation that may reduce accuracy.

V loses 2 bases, J loses 6 bases, and the germline ends lie 10 bases apart. Taken from the germline V gene (reference sequence), the CDR1 and CDR2 loops are GTSNPN and SVGIG. Counted from cysteine to phenylalanine, this CDR3 has 12 amino acids. Of all the DNA, just the CDR3 is kept, 36 bases in frame from base 1. The sample's time point label, decoded: persistent/refractory GD, antithyroid drugs over 5 years with positive TRAb. For both TCR sequencing and RNA sequencing, RNA was extracted from PBMCs in TRIzol. The diagnosis of Graves' disease was made according to American Thyroid Association guidelines. Recruitment of patients was carried out at an endocrinology department in Xi'an, China. Each patient gave around 9 milliliters of peripheral blood, collected in an EDTA anticoagulant tube. Ficoll Paque Plus density gradient separation was used to isolate PBMCs, and no further T cell sorting was done. An Agilent 2100 Bioanalyzer and agarose gel were used to assess RNA quality, and a NanoDrop 2000 was used to measure RNA concentration.

The library relied on multiplex PCR. The sequencing machine was an Illumina HiSeq 4000. TCR beta libraries were built with iRepertoire HTBI primers and Arm-PCR amplification of CDR3 regions. PCR products were gel purified before sequencing. As for the authors' bioinformatics: A total of roughly 58 TRBV and some 15 TRBJ segments were identified across samples and were used for gene usage analysis of CDR3 amino acid clonotypes. Filtered high-quality paired reads were merged into contigs using COPE and FqMerger. BLAST was used to align contigs to IMGT TRBV, TRBD and TRBJ reference genes, and CDR3 was defined according to IMGT. Highly expanded clones were defined as clonotypes with a frequency above 0.1%. Repertoire diversity was measured by Shannon entropy, and V-J evenness by the Gini coefficient. Clonotypes shared by more than one individual were considered public. TCRdb trimmed public reads at Q25 via fastp, called clones via MiXCR and kept in-frame beta chains. Identical CDR3 proteins give one entry, which carries the most common genes and DNA. In this record, the V and J calls reflect TCRdb's handling and not the investigators' own analysis. The sample yields 600,000 to 850,000 distinct CDR3 sequences; 25% to 30% were counted once. The top ten constitute 35% to 55% of the sample.

Comments on this clonotype: Its antigen remains undetermined. No base quality values were provided; no much bigger clone lies one nucleotide off.

The sequence came from a female donor with Graves disease. This receptor chain uses TRBV30 and TRBJ2-5, and possibly TRBD1, on 5 matching bases. Sequencing was performed on peripheral blood mononuclear cells (PBMCs), taken when the disease was refractory, from a patient treated with antithyroid drugs. The encoded CDR3 is CAWSRQGQTQYF. The DNA reads TGTGCCTGGAGTAGGCAGGGTCAGACCCAGTACTTC.